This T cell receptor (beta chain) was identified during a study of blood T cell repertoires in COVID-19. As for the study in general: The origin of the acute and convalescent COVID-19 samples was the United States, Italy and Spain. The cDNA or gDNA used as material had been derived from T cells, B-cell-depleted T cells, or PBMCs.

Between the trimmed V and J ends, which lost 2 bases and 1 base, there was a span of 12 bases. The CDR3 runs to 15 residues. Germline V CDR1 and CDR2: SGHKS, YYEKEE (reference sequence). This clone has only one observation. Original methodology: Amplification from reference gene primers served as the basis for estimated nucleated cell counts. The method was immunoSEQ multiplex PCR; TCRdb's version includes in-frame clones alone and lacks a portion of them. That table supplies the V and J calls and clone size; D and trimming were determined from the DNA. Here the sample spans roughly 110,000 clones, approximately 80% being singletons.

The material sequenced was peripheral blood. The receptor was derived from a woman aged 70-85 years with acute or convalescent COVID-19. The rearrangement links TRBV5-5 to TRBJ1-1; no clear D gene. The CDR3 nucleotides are TGTGCCAGCAGCTTTACCGGGAAACCGAACACTGAAGCTTTCTTT. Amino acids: CASSFTGKPNTEAFF.